Shown below are 9 T cell receptor beta chains from a single sample sequenced in a study of blood T cell repertoires in COVID-19. The method was immunoSEQ multiplex PCR; TCRdb's version includes in-frame clones alone and lacks a portion of them. The sample shows about 300,000 clones, 86% of them seen only once. The material sequenced was PBMCs or T cells enriched from blood (not recorded which). The receptors derive from a man aged 30-40 years who had recovered from COVID-19.

This chain joins TRBV27 and TRBJ1-5; possibly TRBD1 for D (5 bases). V lost 6 bases to trimming and J lost 0 bases, with 12 bases between them. The CDR3 consists of 15 residues. Germline V gives CDR1 MNHEY, CDR2 SMNVEV (reference sequence). Written as DNA, the CDR3 is TGTGCCAGCAGACCAGGGTCCTATAGCAATCAGCCCCAGCATTTT. Its protein is CASRPGSYSNQPQHF.

The V and J genes are TRBV19 and TRBJ2-1; perhaps TRBD1 as D (6 bases). V shed 3 bases and J shed 8 bases, with 11 bases lying between them. The germline gives CDR1 LNHDA, CDR2 SQIVND (reference sequence). The length of the CDR3 is 13 residues. CDR3: CASSIGGLDEQFF. Written as DNA, the CDR3 is TGTGCCAGTAGTATTGGGGGCCTGGATGAGCAGTTCTTC.

The V gene is TRBV9, the J gene TRBJ2-5, with TRBD2 matching over 12 bases. Per germline, CDR1 SGDLS and CDR2 YYNGEE. The CDR3 loop spans 15 amino acids. V was pared by 4 bases and J by 0 bases, with 1 base of the junction left unmatched. CDR3 coding DNA: TGTGCCAGCAGCTCTAGCGGGGGGGACCAAGAGACCCAGTACTTC. Protein sequence: CASSSSGGDQETQYF.

This chain uses TRBV27 with TRBJ2-2; D gene uncertain. CDR1 is MNHEY and CDR2 is SMNVEV in the germline V gene (reference sequence). Trimming pared 2 bases from V and 1 base from J, leaving 5 bases between. The CDR3 has 14 amino acids. Written as DNA, the CDR3 is TGTGCCAGCAGTTTAAAGCGGAACACCGGGGAGCTGTTTTTT. Protein product: CASSLKRNTGELFF.

The chain is built from TRBV6-5 and TRBJ2-5; a weak D match, TRBD1 (6 bases). V lost 5 bases and J 5 bases, leaving 12 bases between the germline ends. This CDR3 is built from 13 residues. Germline loops: CDR1 MNHEY, CDR2 SVGAGI. In nucleotides, the CDR3 is TGTGCCAGCAGTCGGACAGTCGGGGAGACCCAGTACTTC. Its protein is CASSRTVGETQYF.

This rearrangement joins TRBV10-3 to TRBJ2-5; TRBD1 is a possible D gene (6 bases). Germline V gives CDR1 ENHRY, CDR2 SYGVKD. V was pared by 6 bases and J by 2 bases, with 10 bases between. The CDR3 totals 13 residues. CDR3 sequence (DNA): TGTGCCATCAGCCTTGGGACACAAGAGACCCAGTACTTC. Protein product: CAISLGTQETQYF.

The chain links TRBV7-2 to TRBJ2-1; 12 bases align to TRBD2. The CDR3 loop spans 15 amino acids. Germline V gives CDR1 SGHTA, CDR2 FQGNSA. The V segment lost 4 bases and the J segment 8 bases; nucleotides outside the gene matches: 6. The CDR3 loop is CASSSTSGRFDEQFF. CDR3 DNA: TGTGCCAGCAGCTCGACTAGCGGGAGATTTGATGAGCAGTTCTTC.

The gene calls are TRBV4-2 and TRBJ1-2; possible D gene TRBD1, 6 bases. The V end was cut by 0 bases, the J end by 4 bases, with 12 bases between. The germline V gene encodes CDR1 LGHNA and CDR2 YNFKEQ. This CDR3 is built from 15 residues. This CDR3 reads CASSQDRGRGYGYTF. CDR3 bases: TGTGCCAGCAGCCAAGATCGGGGCAGGGGCTATGGCTACACCTTC.

The chain is built from TRBV2 and TRBJ2-3; D is undetermined. The CDR3 sequence is 13 residues long. Per the germline V gene, CDR1 is SNHLY and CDR2 is FYNNEI. V dropped 10 bases and J dropped 2 bases, with 13 bases sitting between them. The CDR3 coding sequence is TGTGCCACCAAGTTGAGGTTCACAGATACGCAGTATTTT. It codes for CATKLRFTDTQYF. Variable domain in full (rest from reference TRBV2 and TRBJ2-3): EPEVTQTPSHQVTQMGQEVILRCVPISNHLYFYWYRQILGQKVEFLVSFYNNEISEKSEIFDDQFSVERPDGSNFTLKIRSTKLEDSAMYFCATKLRFTDTQYFGPGTRLTVL.